This T cell receptor (beta chain) was retrieved from a study of blood T cells in healthy people across ages. V shed 1 base and J shed 5 bases, with 8 bases lying between them. The CDR3 is made up of 12 amino acids. CDR1 is DFQATT, CDR2 SNEGSKA, per germline (reference sequence). Together with a sample-barcoded 5' primer, a J-beta primer mix was included in a second PCR lasting about 7 to 11 cycles. TCRdb re-analysed the 5' RACE reads in MiXCR, keeping a single row per CDR3 protein. The table includes a few hundred thousand distinct CDR3 sequences, around a quarter detected once. The sample also formed part of further work on T cells of mothers and their children. This second study notes: Researchers put all of the extracted RNA into cDNA synthesis, using around 1.5 ug per 15 ul. Whether pairs are related or unrelated, thymic selection shapes their TCR recombination output in much the same way.

The rearrangement links TRBV20-1 to TRBJ2-5; no reliable D call. Sequenced material: blood. This receptor was obtained from a boy younger than 10 in good health. CDR3 nucleotide sequence: TGCAGTGCTAGAGGGGGTTACGAGACCCAGTACTTC. Encoded protein: CSARGGYETQYF.